The clone carrying this T cell receptor beta chain was found many times. The sample is drawn from a study of T cells of healthy individuals. TCRdb redid the calling of the 5' RACE reads with MiXCR, one entry per CDR3 protein. This table has some 69,000 distinct CDR3 sequences, roughly 17% appearing once. The CDR3 loop spans 13 amino acids. The germline V gene has CDR1 SEHNR and CDR2 FQNEAQ (reference sequence). V shed 1 base and J shed 5 bases, with 8 bases lying between them. The TCR originated in a human donor in good health. The rearrangement uses TRBV7-9 and TRBJ1-2, with no clear D. CDR3 sequence reads: CASSLGTLYGYTF. CDR3 bases: TGTGCCAGCAGCTTAGGGACCTTATATGGCTACACCTTC. Using reference TRBV7-9 and TRBJ1-2 for the parts outside the CDR3, the full variable domain is DTGVSQNPRHKITKRGQNVTFRCDPISEHNRLYWYRQTLGQGPEFLTYFQNEAQLEKSRLLSDRFSAERPKGSFSTLEIQRTEQGDSAMYLCASSLGTLYGYTFGSGTRLTVV.